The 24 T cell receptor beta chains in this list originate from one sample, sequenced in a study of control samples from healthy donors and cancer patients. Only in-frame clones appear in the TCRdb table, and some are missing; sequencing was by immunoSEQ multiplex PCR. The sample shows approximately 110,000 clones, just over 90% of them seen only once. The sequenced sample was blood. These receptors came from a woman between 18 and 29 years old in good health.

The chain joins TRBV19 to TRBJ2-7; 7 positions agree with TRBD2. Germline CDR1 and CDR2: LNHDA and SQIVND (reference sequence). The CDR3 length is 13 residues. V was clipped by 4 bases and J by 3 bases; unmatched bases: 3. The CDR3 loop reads CASSTGTNYEQYF. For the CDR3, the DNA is TGTGCCAGTAGTACTGGGACTAACTACGAGCAGTACTTC.

CDR3 nucleotides: TGCAGTGCAGGTAGTGGCAATGAGCAGTTCTTC. As protein: CSAGSGNEQFF. The chain uses TRBV20-1 and TRBJ2-1; D ambiguous. The CDR3 consists of 11 residues. Per germline, CDR1 DFQATT and CDR2 SNEGSKA (reference sequence). V shed 6 bases and J shed 6 bases, with 9 bases lying between them.

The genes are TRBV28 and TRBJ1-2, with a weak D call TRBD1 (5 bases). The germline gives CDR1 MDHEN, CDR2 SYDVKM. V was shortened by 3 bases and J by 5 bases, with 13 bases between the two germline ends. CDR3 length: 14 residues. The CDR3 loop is CASSFITGTYGYTF. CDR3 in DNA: TGTGCCAGCAGTTTCATCACGGGGACTTATGGCTACACCTTC.

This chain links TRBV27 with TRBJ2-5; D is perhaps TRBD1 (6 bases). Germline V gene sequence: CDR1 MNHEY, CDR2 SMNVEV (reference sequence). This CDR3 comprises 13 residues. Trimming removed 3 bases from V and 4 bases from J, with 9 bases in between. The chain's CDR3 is CASSFTGRETQYF. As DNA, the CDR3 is TGTGCCAGCAGTTTTACAGGGAGAGAGACCCAGTACTTC.

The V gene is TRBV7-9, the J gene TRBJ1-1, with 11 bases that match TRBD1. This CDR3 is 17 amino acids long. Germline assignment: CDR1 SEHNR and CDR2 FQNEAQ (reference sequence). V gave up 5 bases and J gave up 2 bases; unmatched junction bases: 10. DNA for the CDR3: TGTGCCAGCAGCACGGTGGGACAGGGGGTTACTAACACTGAAGCTTTCTTT. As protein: CASSTVGQGVTNTEAFF.

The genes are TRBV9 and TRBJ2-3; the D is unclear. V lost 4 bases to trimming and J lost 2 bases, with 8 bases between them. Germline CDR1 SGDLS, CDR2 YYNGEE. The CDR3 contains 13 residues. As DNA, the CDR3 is TGTGCCAGCAGCCCCATCACCACAGATACGCAGTATTTT. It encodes CASSPITTDTQYF.

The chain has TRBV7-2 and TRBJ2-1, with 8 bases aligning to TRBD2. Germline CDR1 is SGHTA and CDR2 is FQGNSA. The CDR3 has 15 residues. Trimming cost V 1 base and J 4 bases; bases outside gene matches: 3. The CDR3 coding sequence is TGTGCCAGCAGCTTAGGGACTAGCAAATACAATGAGCAGTTCTTC. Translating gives CASSLGTSKYNEQFF.

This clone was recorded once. The CDR3 region is CATSDHGLAGGLGNEQFF. CDR3 coding DNA: TGTGCCACCAGTGATCATGGACTAGCGGGAGGACTCGGCAATGAGCAGTTCTTC. The V call is TRBV24-1, the J call TRBJ2-1; 14 bases fit TRBD2. V trimming: 3 bases; J trimming: 6 bases; junction bases outside the gene matches: 9. This CDR3 contains 18 residues. Germline assignment: CDR1 KGHDR and CDR2 SFDVKD.

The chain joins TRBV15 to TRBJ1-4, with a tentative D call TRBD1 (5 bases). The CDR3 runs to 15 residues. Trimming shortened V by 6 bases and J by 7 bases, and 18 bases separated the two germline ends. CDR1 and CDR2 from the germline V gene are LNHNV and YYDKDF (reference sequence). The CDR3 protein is CATRAPGPQAEKLFF. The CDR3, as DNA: TGTGCCACCAGGGCACCGGGACCCCAAGCTGAAAAACTGTTTTTT.

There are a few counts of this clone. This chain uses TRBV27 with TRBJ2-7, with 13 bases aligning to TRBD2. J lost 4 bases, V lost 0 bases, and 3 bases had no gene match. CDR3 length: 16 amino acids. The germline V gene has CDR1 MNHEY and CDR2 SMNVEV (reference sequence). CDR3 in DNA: TGTGCCAGCAGTTTATCGGGACTAGCGGGATATTACGAGCAGTACTTC. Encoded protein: CASSLSGLAGYYEQYF.

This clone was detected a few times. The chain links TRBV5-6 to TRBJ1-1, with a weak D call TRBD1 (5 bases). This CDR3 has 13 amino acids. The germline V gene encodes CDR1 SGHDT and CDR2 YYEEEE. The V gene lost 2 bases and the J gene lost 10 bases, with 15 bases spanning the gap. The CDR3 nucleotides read TGTGCCAGCAGCTTCGGACACCCCGGAGGAGCTTTCTTT. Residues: CASSFGHPGGAFF.

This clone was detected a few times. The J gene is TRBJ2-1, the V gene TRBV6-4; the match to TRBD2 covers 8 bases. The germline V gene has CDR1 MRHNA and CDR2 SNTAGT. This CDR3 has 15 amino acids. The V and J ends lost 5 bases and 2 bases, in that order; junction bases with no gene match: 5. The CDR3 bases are TGTGCCAGCAGTCCAGCGGGAGAACCCTACAATGAGCAGTTCTTC. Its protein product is CASSPAGEPYNEQFF.

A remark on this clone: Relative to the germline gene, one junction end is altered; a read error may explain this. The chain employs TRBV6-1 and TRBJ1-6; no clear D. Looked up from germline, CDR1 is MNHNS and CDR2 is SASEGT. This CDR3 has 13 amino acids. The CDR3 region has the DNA TGTGCCAGCAGGGAAGGCTACAATTCACCCCTCCACTTT. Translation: CASREGYNSPLHF.

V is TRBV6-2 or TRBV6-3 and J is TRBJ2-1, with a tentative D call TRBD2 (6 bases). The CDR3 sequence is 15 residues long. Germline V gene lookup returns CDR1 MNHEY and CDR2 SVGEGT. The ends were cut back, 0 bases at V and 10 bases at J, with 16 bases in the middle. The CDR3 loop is CASSYSGRGKGEQFF. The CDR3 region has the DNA TGTGCCAGCAGTTACTCCGGGCGGGGTAAGGGGGAGCAGTTCTTC.

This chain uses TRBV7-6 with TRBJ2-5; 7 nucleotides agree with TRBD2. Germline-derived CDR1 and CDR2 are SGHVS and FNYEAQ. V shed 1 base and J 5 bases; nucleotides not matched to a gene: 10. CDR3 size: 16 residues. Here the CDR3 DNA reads TGTGCCAGCAGCTTAGAGTTTTTCTGGGGGGGGGAGACCCAGTACTTC. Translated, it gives CASSLEFFWGGETQYF.

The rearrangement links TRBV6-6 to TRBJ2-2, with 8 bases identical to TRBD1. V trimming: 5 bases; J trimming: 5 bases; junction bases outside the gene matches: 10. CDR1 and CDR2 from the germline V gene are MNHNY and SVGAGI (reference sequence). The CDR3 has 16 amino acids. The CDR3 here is CASSQGGQVLTGELFF. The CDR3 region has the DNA TGTGCCAGCAGTCAAGGGGGACAGGTTTTGACCGGGGAGCTGTTTTTT.

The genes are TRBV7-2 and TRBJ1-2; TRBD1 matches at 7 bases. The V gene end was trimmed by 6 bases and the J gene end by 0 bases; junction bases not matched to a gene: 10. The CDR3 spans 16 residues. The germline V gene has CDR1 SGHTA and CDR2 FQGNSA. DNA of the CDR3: TGTGCCAGCAGTCTAGAGGGGGCGGGCGCTAACTATGGCTACACCTTC. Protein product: CASSLEGAGANYGYTF.

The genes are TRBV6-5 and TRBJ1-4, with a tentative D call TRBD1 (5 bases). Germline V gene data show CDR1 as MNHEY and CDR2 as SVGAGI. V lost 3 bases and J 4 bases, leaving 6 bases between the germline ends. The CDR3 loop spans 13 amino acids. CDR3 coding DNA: TGTGCCAGCAGTTATGACAGTAATGAAAAACTGTTTTTT. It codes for CASSYDSNEKLFF.

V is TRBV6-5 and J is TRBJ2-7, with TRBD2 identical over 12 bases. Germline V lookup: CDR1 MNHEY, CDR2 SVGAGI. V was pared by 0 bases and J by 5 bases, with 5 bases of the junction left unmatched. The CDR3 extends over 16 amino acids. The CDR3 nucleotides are TGTGCCAGCAGTTACTCGACTAGCGGGGGTTTGGACGAGCAGTACTTC. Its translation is CASSYSTSGGLDEQYF.

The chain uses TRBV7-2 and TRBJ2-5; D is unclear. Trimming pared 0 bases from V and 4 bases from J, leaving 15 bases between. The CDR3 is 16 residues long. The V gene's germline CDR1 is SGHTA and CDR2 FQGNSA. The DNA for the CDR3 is TGTGCCAGCAGCTTAGCAAGAGTAGGCCTTGGAGAGACCCAGTACTTC. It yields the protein CASSLARVGLGETQYF.

CDR3 protein: CASSSPSGTLQETQYF. The CDR3 DNA is TGTGCCAGCAGTTCACCTAGCGGGACCCTTCAAGAGACCCAGTACTTC. V usage is TRBV6-7 and J usage is TRBJ2-5, with 9 bases matching TRBD2. TRBV6-7 is an ORF, and what it does is uncertain. The CDR3 has 16 amino acids. J gave up 2 bases and V 4 bases, and 8 bases lay outside the gene matches.

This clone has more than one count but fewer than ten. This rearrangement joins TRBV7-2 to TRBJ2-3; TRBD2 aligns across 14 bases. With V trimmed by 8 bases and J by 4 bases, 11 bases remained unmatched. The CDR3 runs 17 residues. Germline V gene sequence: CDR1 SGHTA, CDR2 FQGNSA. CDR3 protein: CASRPPGTSGSADTQYF. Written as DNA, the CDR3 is TGTGCCAGCCGGCCCCCAGGGACTAGCGGGAGTGCAGATACGCAGTATTTT.

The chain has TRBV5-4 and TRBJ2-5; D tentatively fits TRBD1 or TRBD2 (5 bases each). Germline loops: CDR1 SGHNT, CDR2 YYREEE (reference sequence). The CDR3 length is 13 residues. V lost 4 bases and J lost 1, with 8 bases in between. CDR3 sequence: CASSRDLQETQYF. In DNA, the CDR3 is TGTGCCAGCAGCAGGGACCTCCAAGAGACCCAGTACTTC.

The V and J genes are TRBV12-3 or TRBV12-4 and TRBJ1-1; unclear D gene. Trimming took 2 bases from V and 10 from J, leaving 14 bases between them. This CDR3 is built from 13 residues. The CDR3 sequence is CASSLLQQSGAFF. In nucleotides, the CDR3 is TGTGCCAGCAGTTTATTGCAGCAAAGCGGAGCTTTCTTT.